This T cell receptor (beta chain) was observed in a study of blood T cells in healthy people across ages. From germline, CDR1 is DFQATT and CDR2 SNEGSKA (reference sequence). The V gene end was trimmed by 5 bases and the J gene end by 2 bases; junction bases not matched to a gene: 6. There are 15 residues in the CDR3. Through a sample-barcoded 5' primer and a J-beta primer mix, a second PCR was run for roughly 6 to 12 cycles. TCRdb passed the 5' RACE reads through MiXCR, listing each CDR3 protein once. The sample consists of fewer than 1,000,000 distinct CDR3 sequences, about 45% of them appearing once.

The rearrangement joins TRBV20-1 to TRBJ1-5; TRBD1 aligns across 10 bases. The sequence was collected from a man older than 75 in good health. The sample consisted of blood. CDR3 in amino acids: CSARETGGGNQPQHF. The CDR3 bases are TGCAGTGCTCGGGAGACAGGGGGCGGCAATCAGCCCCAGCATTTT.